This section outlines one T cell receptor beta chain sequence together with its context. The sample comes from a study of blood T cell repertoires in COVID-19. The overall study: The cDNA or gDNA used as material had been derived from T cells, B-cell-depleted T cells, or PBMCs.

TCRdb's table, derived via immunoSEQ multiplex PCR, lists solely in-frame clones and lacks some. The data show around 500,000 clones, about 88% seen once. All enrollees were about 18 to 100 years old and from 24 US areas. Cohort allocation depended upon clinical history that participants reported. Donors of Cohort 3 who recovered were those that had two negative PCRs, clearance, or symptom resolution. Between the trimmed V and J ends, which lost 5 bases and 6 bases, there was a span of 17 bases. The germline V gene encodes CDR1 MNHEY and CDR2 SVGAGI. This CDR3 has 15 residues. The chain combines TRBV6-5 with TRBJ1-5; the D is unclear. Sequencing was performed on PBMCs or T cells enriched from blood (not recorded which). The sequence derives from a woman in her sixties who had recovered from COVID-19. Written as DNA, the CDR3 is TGTGCCAGCAGTACTTTGAGGGCGAACGTTCAGCCCCAGCATTTT. Its translation is CASSTLRANVQPQHF.